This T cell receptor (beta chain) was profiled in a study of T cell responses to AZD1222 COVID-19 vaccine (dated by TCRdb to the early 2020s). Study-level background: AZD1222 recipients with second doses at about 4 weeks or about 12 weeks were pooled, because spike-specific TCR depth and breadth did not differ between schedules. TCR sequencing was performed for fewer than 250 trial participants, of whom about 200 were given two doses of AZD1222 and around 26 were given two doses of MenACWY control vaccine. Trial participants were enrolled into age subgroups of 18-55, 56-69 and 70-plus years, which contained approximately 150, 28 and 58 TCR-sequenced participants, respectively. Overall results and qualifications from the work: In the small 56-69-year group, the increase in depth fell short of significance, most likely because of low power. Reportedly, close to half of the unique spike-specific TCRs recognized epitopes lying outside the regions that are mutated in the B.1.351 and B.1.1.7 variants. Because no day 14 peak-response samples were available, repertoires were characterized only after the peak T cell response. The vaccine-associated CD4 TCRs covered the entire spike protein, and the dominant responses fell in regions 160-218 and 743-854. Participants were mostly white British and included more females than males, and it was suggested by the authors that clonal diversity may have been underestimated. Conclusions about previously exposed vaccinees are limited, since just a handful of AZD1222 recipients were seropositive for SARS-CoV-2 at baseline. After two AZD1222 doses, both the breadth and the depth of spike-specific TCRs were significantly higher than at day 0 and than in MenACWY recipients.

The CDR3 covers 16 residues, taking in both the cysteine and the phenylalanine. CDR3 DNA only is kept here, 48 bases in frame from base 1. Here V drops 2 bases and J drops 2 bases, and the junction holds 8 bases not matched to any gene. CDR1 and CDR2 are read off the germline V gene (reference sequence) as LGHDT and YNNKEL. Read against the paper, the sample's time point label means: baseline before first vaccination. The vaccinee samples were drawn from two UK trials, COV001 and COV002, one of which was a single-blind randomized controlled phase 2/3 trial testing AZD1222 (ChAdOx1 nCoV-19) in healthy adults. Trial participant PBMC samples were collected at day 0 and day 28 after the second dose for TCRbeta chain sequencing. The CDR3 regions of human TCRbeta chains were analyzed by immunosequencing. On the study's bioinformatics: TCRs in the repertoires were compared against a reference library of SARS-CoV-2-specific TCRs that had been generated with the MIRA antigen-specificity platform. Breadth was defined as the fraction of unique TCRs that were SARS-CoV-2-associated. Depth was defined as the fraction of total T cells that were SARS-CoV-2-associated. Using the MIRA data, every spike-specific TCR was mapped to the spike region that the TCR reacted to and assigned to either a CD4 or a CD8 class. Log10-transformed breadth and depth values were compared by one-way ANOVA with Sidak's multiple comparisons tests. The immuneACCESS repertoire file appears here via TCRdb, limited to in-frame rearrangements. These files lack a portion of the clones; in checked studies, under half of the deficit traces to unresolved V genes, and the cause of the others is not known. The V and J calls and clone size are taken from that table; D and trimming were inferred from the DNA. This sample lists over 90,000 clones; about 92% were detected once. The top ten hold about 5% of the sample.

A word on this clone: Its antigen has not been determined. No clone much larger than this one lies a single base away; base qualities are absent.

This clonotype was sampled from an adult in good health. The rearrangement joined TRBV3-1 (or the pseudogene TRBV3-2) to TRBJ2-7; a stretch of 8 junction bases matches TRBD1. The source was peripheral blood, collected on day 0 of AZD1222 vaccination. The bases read TGTGCCAGCAGCCAATATCGGGACAGGTTAGCCTACGAGCAGTACTTC. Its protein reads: CASSQYRDRLAYEQYF.